This T cell receptor (beta chain) was captured in a study of blood T cells in healthy people across ages. Study as a whole: Through template switching, about one barcoded beta molecule was captured per two T cells, as measured in model experiments.

PBMCs were isolated at a quantity of at least 6.5 million per sample. There were at least 6 micrograms of total RNA extracted from every sample. Together with a sample-barcoded 5' primer, a J-beta primer mix was included in a second PCR lasting about 6 to 11 cycles. MiXCR, applied by TCRdb to the 5' RACE reads, yields one record per CDR3 protein. This repertoire shows some 900,000 distinct CDR3 sequences, about 48% found once; its top ten account for roughly 13%. Study-wide results and limits: Estimates based on one million T cells were treated as lower bounds.

The CDR3 covers 14 residues. Trimming removed 0 bases from V and 8 bases from J, with 12 bases in between. Germline V gene data show CDR1 as SGDLS and CDR2 as YYNGEE. This clonotype was picked up a small number of times. The antigen remains undetermined. Sample: blood. The receptor comes from a man between 25 and 39 years old in good health. The V and J genes are TRBV9 and TRBJ2-4; D ambiguous. The CDR3 protein is CASSVAWDRDIQYF. The CDR3 bases are TGTGCCAGCAGCGTAGCATGGGATAGGGACATTCAGTACTTC.